The clone carrying this TCR beta chain has at least ten counts. These data originate in a study of T-cell reconstitution after alpha-beta-depleted transplantation in children. Unique molecular identifiers were used in preparing the TCRbeta library. TCRdb re-called the PCR reads with MiXCR, one entry per CDR3 protein. The table lists fewer than 550,000 distinct CDR3 sequences, about 11% of them singletons. This clonotype originated in a child between 2 and 9 years old with inherited bone marrow failure, due to receive a stem cell transplant. This material consisted of PBMCs, taken before TCRalphabeta/CD19-depleted stem cell transplant.

The CDR3 here is CSVVWGSTGELFF. In nucleotides, the CDR3 is TGCAGCGTTGTCTGGGGTAGCACCGGGGAGCTGTTTTTT. V and J are TRBV29-1 and TRBJ2-2, with no clear D. The CDR3 is 13 amino acids. Trimming stripped 4 bases from V and 4 bases from J, with 10 bases between. The germline V gene encodes CDR1 SQVTM and CDR2 ANQGSEA.